This TCR beta chain was obtained from a study of identical twins. V gave up 7 bases and J gave up 9 bases; unmatched junction bases: 8. The germline V gene encodes CDR1 MNHEY and CDR2 SMNVEV (reference sequence). The CDR3 is 14 amino acids. Study-level results: Reduced insertions were recorded for abundant cord blood beta clonotypes, with no such pattern in memory repertoires. Invariant T cells like MAIT and iNKT could partly confound the zero-insertion analyses.

On this clonotype: Its cognate antigen is unknown.

With template switching, a universal primer site was added, and the cDNA carried unique molecular identifiers. TCRdb re-called the 5' RACE reads with MiXCR, one entry per CDR3 protein. The top ten clones hold approximately 3% of a sample with approximately 600,000 distinct CDR3 sequences, 9.5% to 10% of them seen once. Donors uniformly comprised healthy Caucasians. The sample was also reused in another study, on yellow fever vaccine responses in identical twins.

The specimen sequenced was PBMCs. This clonotype was sampled from a woman between 18 and 29 years old in good health. The V gene is TRBV27, the J gene TRBJ2-1, with TRBD2 identical over 11 bases. CDR3 coding DNA: TGTGCCAGCACCCAACCGGGGACTAGCGGTGAGCAGTTCTTC. It encodes CASTQPGTSGEQFF.